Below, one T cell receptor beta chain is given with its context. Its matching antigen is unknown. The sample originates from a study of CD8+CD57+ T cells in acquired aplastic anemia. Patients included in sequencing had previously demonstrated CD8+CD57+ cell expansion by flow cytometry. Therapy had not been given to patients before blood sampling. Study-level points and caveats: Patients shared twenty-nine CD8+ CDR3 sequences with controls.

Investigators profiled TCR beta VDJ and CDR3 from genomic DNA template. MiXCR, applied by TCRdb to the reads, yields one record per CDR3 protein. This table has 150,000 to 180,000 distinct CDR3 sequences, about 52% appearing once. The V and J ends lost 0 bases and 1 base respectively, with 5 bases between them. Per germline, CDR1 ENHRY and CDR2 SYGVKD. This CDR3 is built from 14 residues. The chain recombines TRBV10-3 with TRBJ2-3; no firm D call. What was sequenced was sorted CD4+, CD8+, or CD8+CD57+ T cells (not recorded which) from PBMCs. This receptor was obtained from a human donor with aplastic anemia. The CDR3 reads CAISESVGTDTQYF. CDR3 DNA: TGTGCCATCAGTGAGTCGGTAGGCACAGATACGCAGTATTTT.